Shown below are 2 T cell receptor beta chains from a single sample sequenced in a study of shared clonotypes between healthy human individuals. Profiled with immunoSEQ multiplex PCR; TCRdb holds only in-frame clones, not every one. The sample has about 960,000 clones; roughly 72% are singletons. The specimen was memory CD4+ T cells sorted from blood. Subset here: CD45RA-negative fraction. The receptors derive from a man younger than 35 in good health.

The chain employs TRBV28 and TRBJ2-7, with 9 bases fitting TRBD1. CDR3 length: 16 residues. With 3 bases clipped from V and 1 base from J, the junction kept 7 bases outside the gene matches. CDR1 is MDHEN, CDR2 SYDVKM, per germline. The CDR3 nucleotides read TGTGCCAGCAGTTTCCCCACAGGGGGCTTGTCCTACGAGCAGTACTTC. It is translated as CASSFPTGGLSYEQYF. The whole variable domain, filled in from reference TRBV28 and TRBJ2-7, reads DVKVTQSSRYLVKRTGEKVFLECVQDMDHENMFWYRQDPGLGLRLIYFSYDVKMKEKGDIPEGYSVSREKKERFSLILESASTNQTSMYLCASSFPTGGLSYEQYFGPGTRLTVT.

CDR3 protein: CAGGRTPYEQYF. The CDR3 DNA is TGTGCCGGGGGACGGACCCCCTACGAGCAGTACTTC. The J gene is TRBJ2-7, the V gene TRBV7-9; D possibly uses TRBD1 or TRBD2 (5 bases each). Germline V gene lookup returns CDR1 SEHNR and CDR2 FQNEAQ (reference sequence). CDR3 length: 12 residues. Trimming shortened V by 11 bases and J by 2 bases, and 13 bases separated the two germline ends.